Presented here are 21 T cell receptor beta chains from one specimen sequenced in a study of blood T cell repertoires in COVID-19. Repertoires were generated with immunoSEQ multiplex PCR, while TCRdb's copy carries only in-frame clones and drops some. This table holds 450,000 or so clones, approximately 90% found once. Sequencing was carried out using peripheral blood. These TCRs come from a man aged 18 to 29 with COVID-19, enrolled during active disease.

The rearrangement links TRBV2 to TRBJ2-3; the D gene is possibly TRBD1 (5 bases). Trimming stripped 6 bases from V and 5 bases from J, with 15 bases between. This CDR3 region has 14 residues. CDR1 and CDR2 from the germline V gene are SNHLY and FYNNEI. The CDR3 nucleotides read TGTGCCAGCAGAGAGACAGAACGGAGAGATACGCAGTATTTT. Translated, it gives CASRETERRDTQYF.

The rearrangement links TRBV6-5 to TRBJ2-7, with TRBD2 identical over 7 bases. The CDR3 runs to 14 residues. From germline, CDR1 is MNHEY and CDR2 SVGAGI. V trimming: 10 bases; J trimming: 6 bases; junction bases outside the gene matches: 15. The CDR3 sequence is CATERTRLTREQYF. The CDR3 DNA reads as TGTGCCACCGAAAGGACTAGACTCACCCGCGAGCAGTACTTC.

The genes are TRBV7-3 and TRBJ1-2, with 8 bases that match TRBD1. The CDR3 sequence is 13 residues long. The germline V gene encodes CDR1 SGHTA and CDR2 FQGTGA. V shed 5 bases, J shed 3 bases, and the junction held 2 bases outside the gene matches. This CDR3 reads CASSPDRDYGYTF. CDR3 nucleotide sequence: TGTGCCAGCAGCCCGGACAGGGACTATGGCTACACCTTC.

V is TRBV12-5 and J is TRBJ1-1; D is perhaps TRBD1 (6 bases). This CDR3 contains 15 residues. V was shortened by 4 bases and J by 1 base, with 13 bases between the two germline ends. Germline loops: CDR1 LGHNT, CDR2 FRNRAP. The CDR3: CASGSYLGANTEAFF. CDR3 DNA sequence: TGTGCTAGTGGTTCCTATCTGGGGGCGAACACTGAAGCTTTCTTT.

A few counts support this clone. The chain joins TRBV10-1 to TRBJ2-7; tentatively, D is TRBD1 (5 bases). The CDR3 totals 12 residues. V was clipped by 6 bases and J by 2 bases, with 8 bases between them. The germline V gene has CDR1 WNHNN and CDR2 SYGVQD (reference sequence). The CDR3 here is CASSDSPYEQYF. For the CDR3, the DNA is TGCGCCAGCAGCGACAGCCCCTACGAGCAGTACTTC.

The genes are TRBV24-1 and TRBJ1-5, with D perhaps matching TRBD1 (5 bases). The CDR3 is 13 amino acids. With 7 bases removed from V and 5 bases from J, the gap between germline ends came to 11 bases. Germline V lookup: CDR1 KGHDR, CDR2 SFDVKD. Here the CDR3 reads CATSSWGDQPQHF. CDR3 nucleotides: TGTGCCACCAGCTCGTGGGGGGATCAGCCCCAGCATTTT.

The V and J genes are TRBV5-6 and TRBJ2-7; 11 nucleotides agree with TRBD2. There are 16 residues in the CDR3. Looked up from germline, CDR1 is SGHDT and CDR2 is YYEEEE. The trim removed 2 bases at V and 3 bases at J, leaving 7 bases unmatched. The CDR3 sequence: CASSFSTSGSGYEQYF. CDR3 DNA sequence: TGTGCCAGCAGCTTTTCTACTAGCGGGAGTGGCTACGAGCAGTACTTC.

This rearrangement joins TRBV9 to TRBJ1-4; D might be TRBD1 (5 bases). V lost 3 bases, J lost 6 bases, and 15 bases lay in between. In germline, CDR1 is SGDLS, CDR2 YYNGEE. This CDR3 spans 15 amino acids. Here the CDR3 DNA reads TGTGCCAGCAGCGCCCACAGGACCCCTCATGAAAAACTGTTTTTT. Translated, it gives CASSAHRTPHEKLFF.

This clone has just one count. This chain uses TRBV7-2 with TRBJ2-3; 11 positions match TRBD2. The ends lost 2 bases at V and 3 bases at J; junction bases unmatched: 4. The CDR3 runs 16 residues. Germline values: CDR1 SGHTA, CDR2 FQGNSA. CDR3 in DNA: TGTGCCAGCAGCTTATTAGCGGGAGGGCCTACAGATACGCAGTATTTT. Protein sequence: CASSLLAGGPTDTQYF.

The chain combines TRBV29-1 with TRBJ1-1; D is unclear. V dropped 4 bases and J dropped 5 bases, with 14 bases sitting between them. The CDR3 has 13 amino acids. Germline CDR1 and CDR2: SQVTM and ANQGSEA. CDR3: CSVGRDLGTEAFF. The CDR3 DNA reads as TGCAGCGTTGGTCGGGATTTGGGGACTGAAGCTTTCTTT. The complete variable domain, with remaining parts taken from reference TRBV29-1 and TRBJ1-1, reads SAVISQKPSRDICQRGTSLTIQCQVDSQVTMMFWYRQQPGQSLTLIATANQGSEATYESGFVIDKFPISRPNLTFSTLTVSNMSPEDSSIYLCSVGRDLGTEAFFGQGTRLTVV.

V and J are TRBV7-2 and TRBJ2-2, with TRBD2 matching 8 bases. Trimming took 5 bases from V and 3 from J; bases not matched to a gene: 8. Germline lookup yields CDR1 SGHTA and CDR2 FQGNSA. This CDR3 is 16 amino acids long. The CDR3 sequence: CASSPQGLAYTGELFF. The CDR3 bases are TGTGCCAGCAGCCCCCAAGGACTAGCCTACACCGGGGAGCTGTTTTTT.

The CDR3 DNA is TGTGCCAGCAGTGAAGCGCTATCAAACCCCCGCTATGGCTACACCTTC. Translated: CASSEALSNPRYGYTF. This rearrangement joins TRBV6-1 to TRBJ1-2; D uncertain. The CDR3 consists of 16 residues. Germline-derived CDR1 and CDR2 are MNHNS and SASEGT. The V and J ends lost 0 bases and 4 bases respectively, with 15 bases between them.

In DNA form, the CDR3 reads TGTGCCACAAAGGAGGGGGCGTACGGGGAGCTGTTTTTT. It encodes CATKEGAYGELFF. This chain links TRBV15 with TRBJ2-2; possible D gene TRBD1, 7 bases. The V gene lost 9 bases and the J gene lost 7 bases, with 15 bases spanning the gap. From germline, CDR1 is LNHNV and CDR2 YYDKDF (reference sequence). CDR3 length: 13 amino acids.

The genes are TRBV5-6 and TRBJ1-6, with D uncertain. V gave up 0 bases and J gave up 4 bases, with 11 bases separating them. CDR3 length: 16 amino acids. Germline loops: CDR1 SGHDT, CDR2 YYEEEE. The CDR3 loop is CASSLERGTYNSPLHF. For the CDR3, the DNA is TGTGCCAGCAGCTTGGAGAGAGGCACGTATAATTCACCCCTCCACTTT.

The chain is built from TRBV27 and TRBJ1-1; TRBD1 aligns across 8 bases. Germline CDR1 and CDR2: MNHEY and SMNVEV (reference sequence). The ends lost 7 bases at V and 2 bases at J; junction bases unmatched: 9. The CDR3 length is 15 residues. The chain's CDR3 is CASKDRAILNTEAFF. Written as DNA, the CDR3 is TGTGCCAGCAAGGACAGGGCCATCCTCAACACTGAAGCTTTCTTT.

This clone showed up just once. The chain is built from TRBV19 and TRBJ1-1, with D possibly matching TRBD1 (5 bases). Looked up from germline, CDR1 is LNHDA and CDR2 is SQIVND (reference sequence). V was shortened by 5 bases and J by 4 bases, with 14 bases between the two germline ends. The CDR3 totals 14 residues. CDR3 amino acids: CASSWAAGPTEAFF. DNA for the CDR3: TGTGCCAGTAGTTGGGCAGCGGGACCCACTGAAGCTTTCTTT.

J is TRBJ2-7 and V is TRBV3-1 (or the pseudogene TRBV3-2); 9 bases agree with TRBD2. V lost 6 bases and J lost 2; bases outside the gene matches: 5. The CDR3 length is 14 residues. CDR1 and CDR2 from the germline V gene are LGHDT and YNNKEL (reference sequence). The CDR3 protein is CASRKRGETYEQYF. Here the CDR3 DNA reads TGTGCCAGCAGGAAGCGGGGGGAAACCTACGAGCAGTACTTC.

This rearrangement joins TRBV29-1 to TRBJ2-5, with 11 bases lining up with TRBD2. Germline lookup yields CDR1 SQVTM and CDR2 ANQGSEA. Trimming took 1 base from V and 6 from J; bases not matched to a gene: 4. The CDR3 runs to 14 residues. The DNA of the CDR3 is TGCAGCGTTGAAGGGCGACTAGCGGGGAAGACCCAGTACTTC. This translates into CSVEGRLAGKTQYF. Variable domain in full (rest from reference TRBV29-1 and TRBJ2-5): SAVISQKPSRDICQRGTSLTIQCQVDSQVTMMFWYRQQPGQSLTLIATANQGSEATYESGFVIDKFPISRPNLTFSTLTVSNMSPEDSSIYLCSVEGRLAGKTQYFGPGTRLLVL.

Notes on this clone: The same CDR3 can be traced to other DNA sequences in this sample. The CDR3 is CASSRDRRETQYF. For the CDR3, the DNA is TGTGCCAGCAGCCGGGACAGGAGAGAGACCCAGTACTTC. The J gene is TRBJ2-5, the V gene TRBV6-5, with TRBD1 matching over 8 bases. The CDR3 runs 13 residues. Germline CDR1 reads MNHEY; CDR2 reads SVGAGI. J lost 4 bases, V lost 6 bases, and 4 bases had no gene match.

This rearrangement joins TRBV7-2 to TRBJ1-3, with D possibly being TRBD1 (6 bases). Germline CDR1 is SGHTA and CDR2 is FQGNSA. V was shortened by 1 base and J by 4 bases, with 14 bases between the two germline ends. The length of the CDR3 is 16 residues. Here the CDR3 DNA reads TGTGCCAGCAGCTTAGAAACAGGGACGGGAGGAAACACCATATATTTT. This codes for CASSLETGTGGNTIYF.

This rearrangement joins TRBV5-6 to TRBJ2-7, with 12 bases aligning to TRBD2. This CDR3 spans 18 amino acids. Per germline, CDR1 SGHDT and CDR2 YYEEEE. Losses at the gene ends were 1 base for V and 1 base for J; bases not matched to a gene: 9. CDR3 protein: CASSLWRLAGEGSYEQYF. The CDR3 DNA reads as TGTGCCAGCAGCTTGTGGAGACTAGCGGGAGAAGGGTCCTACGAGCAGTACTTC.